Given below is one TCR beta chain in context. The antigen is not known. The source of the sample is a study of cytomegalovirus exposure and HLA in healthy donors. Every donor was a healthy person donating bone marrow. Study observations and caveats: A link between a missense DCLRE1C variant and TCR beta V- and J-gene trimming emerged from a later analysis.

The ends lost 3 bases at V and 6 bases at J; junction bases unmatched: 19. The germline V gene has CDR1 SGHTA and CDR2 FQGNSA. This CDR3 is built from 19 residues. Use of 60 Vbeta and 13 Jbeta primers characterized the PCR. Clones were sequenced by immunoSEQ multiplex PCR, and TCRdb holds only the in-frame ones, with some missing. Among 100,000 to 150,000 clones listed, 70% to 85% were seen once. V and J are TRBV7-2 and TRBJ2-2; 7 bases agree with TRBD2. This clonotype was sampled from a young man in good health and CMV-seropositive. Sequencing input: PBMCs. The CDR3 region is CASSFGQGKGGILPGELFF. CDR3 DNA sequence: TGTGCCAGCAGCTTTGGGCAGGGTAAGGGAGGGATTCTACCCGGGGAGCTGTTTTTT. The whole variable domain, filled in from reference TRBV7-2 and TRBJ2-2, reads GAGVSQSPSNKVTEKGKDVELRCDPISGHTALYWYRQSLGQGLEFLIYFQGNSAPDKSGLPSDRFSAERTGGSVSTLTIQRTQQEDSAVYLCASSFGQGKGGILPGELFFGEGSRLTVL.